A single sample gave rise to the 11 T cell receptor beta chains below, sequenced in a study of vaccination and CD4 T cells after COVID-19. These TCRs' antigens remain unknown. Treatment: roughly nine-day PBMC culture with coronavirus spike peptide pools or control peptides (ViraFEST assay). Cultured CD4+ T-cell DNA underwent Oncomine TCR Beta short-read sequencing. TCRdb independently ran MiXCR on the PCR reads; one entry per CDR3 protein. Altogether approximately 8,100 distinct CDR3 sequences are present, approximately 51% being singletons, with the ten largest covering around 40%. Sequences were obtained from CD4+ T cells from blood, cultured in vitro. All receptors derive from a human donor who had recovered from COVID-19.

This clonotype showed up just once. This chain connects TRBV6-1 to TRBJ1-5, with D maybe TRBD1 (5 bases). V was clipped by 7 bases and J by 7 bases, with 14 bases between them. Germline lookup yields CDR1 MNHNS and CDR2 SASEGT. CDR3 size: 13 residues. Here the CDR3 DNA reads TGTGCCAGCAACCCGGGGGGAGGCCAGCCCCAGCATTTT. Protein: CASNPGGGQPQHF.

This rearrangement joins TRBV7-2 to TRBJ1-3; D may be TRBD1 (5 bases). Per the germline V gene, CDR1 is SGHTA and CDR2 is FQGNSA. V gave up 1 base and J gave up 4 bases, with 11 bases separating them. The CDR3 runs 15 residues. CDR3: CASSLERGAGNTIYF. As DNA, the CDR3 is TGTGCCAGCAGCTTAGAAAGGGGCGCAGGAAACACCATATATTTT.

The V and J genes are TRBV20-1 and TRBJ1-2; the match to TRBD1 covers 7 bases. V trimming: 4 bases; J trimming: 4 bases; junction bases outside the gene matches: 3. Germline loops: CDR1 DFQATT, CDR2 SNEGSKA (reference sequence). This CDR3 is 12 amino acids long. This chain's CDR3 is CSATTGSYGYTF. The CDR3, as DNA: TGCAGTGCTACGACAGGGTCCTATGGCTACACCTTC.

This clonotype was counted only a few times. The chain couples TRBV7-3 to TRBJ1-1; D not resolved. CDR3 size: 13 residues. Looked up from germline, CDR1 is SGHTA and CDR2 is FQGTGA. Trimming stripped 2 bases from V and 1 base from J, with 5 bases between. The CDR3 region has the DNA TGTGCCAGCAGCTTAGCCAGGAACACTGAAGCTTTCTTT. Its translation: CASSLARNTEAFF.

This clonotype was found a few times. This chain links TRBV15 with TRBJ1-4; D possibly corresponds to TRBD1 (6 bases). Trimming stripped 2 bases from V and 7 bases from J, with 20 bases between. This CDR3 has 17 amino acids. CDR1 is LNHNV and CDR2 is YYDKDF in the germline V gene (reference sequence). CDR3 amino acids: CATSRPTDWGLVEKLFF. The CDR3 DNA reads TGTGCCACCAGCAGACCAACCGATTGGGGGCTTGTTGAAAAACTGTTTTTT.

This rearrangement joins TRBV7-9 to TRBJ1-4; 10 nucleotides line up with TRBD1. The germline gives CDR1 SEHNR, CDR2 FQNEAQ (reference sequence). V lost 3 bases to trimming and J lost 8 bases; unmatched junction nucleotides: 6. The CDR3 runs to 15 residues. The DNA for the CDR3 is TGTGCCAGCAGCTTGACAGGGGGCCTCGGGGAAAAACTGTTTTTT. Translating it yields CASSLTGGLGEKLFF.

V usage is TRBV15 and J usage is TRBJ2-7; D assignment may be TRBD1 or TRBD2 (5 bases each). The CDR3 covers 16 residues. Germline CDR1 is LNHNV and CDR2 is YYDKDF (reference sequence). Trimming took 0 bases from V and 3 from J, leaving 15 bases between them. The DNA for the CDR3 is TGTGCCACCAGCAGAGATCGGGGCAGGTTCGTCTACGAGCAGTACTTC. Its protein product is CATSRDRGRFVYEQYF.

This sequence joins TRBV2 and TRBJ2-1; TRBD1 matches 9 bases. Germline values: CDR1 SNHLY, CDR2 FYNNEI. J lost 6 bases, V lost 5 bases, and 17 bases had no gene match. This CDR3 has 18 amino acids. In DNA, the CDR3 is TGTGCCAGCAGTTATGGGACAGGGAGTCCGGATACTGGCAATGAGCAGTTCTTC. Residues: CASSYGTGSPDTGNEQFF.

The rearrangement joins TRBV4-2 to TRBJ2-7; 10 nucleotides align to TRBD2. There are 15 residues in the CDR3. Germline V gives CDR1 LGHNA, CDR2 YNFKEQ. J was trimmed by 0 bases and V by 1 base; bases with no gene match: 0. CDR3 sequence (DNA): TGTGCCAGCAGCCAAGGACTAGCGGGCTCCTACGAGCAGTACTTC. Protein product: CASSQGLAGSYEQYF.

There are a few counts of this clonotype. The V and J genes are TRBV20-1 and TRBJ2-1; tentatively, D is TRBD1 or TRBD2 (5 bases each). CDR1 is DFQATT and CDR2 is SNEGSKA in the germline V gene (reference sequence). The V end lost 0 bases, the J end lost 10 bases, and 19 bases lay between the germline ends. The CDR3 is 15 amino acids. This chain's CDR3 is CSARDPGRQGVEQFF. In DNA form, the CDR3 reads TGCAGTGCTAGAGATCCGGGACGCCAAGGCGTAGAGCAGTTCTTC.

The chain is built from TRBV12-3 or TRBV12-4 and TRBJ2-7, with TRBD2 matching 15 bases. V gave up 5 bases and J gave up 7 bases; unmatched junction bases: 3. There are 14 residues in the CDR3. CDR3 DNA: TGTGCCAGCAGTCCGGGACTAGCGGGAGGTGAGCAGTACTTC. This gives the protein CASSPGLAGGEQYF.